These 14 T cell receptor beta chains share one sample of origin, sequenced in a study of cytomegalovirus exposure and HLA in healthy donors. PCR primers comprised 60 Vbeta and 13 Jbeta primers. Method: immunoSEQ multiplex PCR; TCRdb's copy keeps in-frame clones and lacks some. The sample yields about 130,000 clones, roughly 80% seen once. The sample taken for sequencing was PBMCs. The source of these receptors is a man younger than 45 in good health and CMV-seronegative.

Concerning this clone itself: Other nucleotide sequences from this sample produce the same CDR3. The chain carries TRBV9 and TRBJ2-6; maybe TRBD2 (6 bases). CDR1 is SGDLS and CDR2 is YYNGEE in the germline V gene. Trimming left V 5 bases short and J 0 bases short, with 9 bases between. The CDR3 runs 15 residues. The CDR3 coding sequence is TGTGCCAGCAGTGTGGGGGGCTCTGGGGCCAACGTCCTGACTTTC. Amino acids: CASSVGGSGANVLTF.

The rearrangement joins TRBV4-1 to TRBJ2-7; no definite D call. This CDR3 comprises 15 residues. The V and J ends lost 0 bases and 0 bases respectively, with 9 bases between them. Germline-derived CDR1 and CDR2 are MGHRA and YSYEKL. The CDR3 bases are TGCGCCAGCAGCCAAGATGGTCTCAGCTCCTACGAGCAGTACTTC. This translates into CASSQDGLSSYEQYF.

The gene calls are TRBV6-1 and TRBJ2-5, with 10 bases identical to TRBD1. Germline CDR1 MNHNS, CDR2 SASEGT. CDR3 length: 13 amino acids. The ends lost 6 bases at V and 5 bases at J; junction bases unmatched: 3. The CDR3 region has the DNA TGTGCCAGCAGAGACAGGGGGCAGGAGACCCAGTACTTC. Its protein product is CASRDRGQETQYF.

In its sample, this clone was seen a few times. The V gene is TRBV11-3, the J gene TRBJ2-7, with D tentatively TRBD2 (6 bases). V lost 5 bases and J lost 5, with 16 bases in between. There are 14 residues in the CDR3. Germline CDR1 SGHNT, CDR2 YENEEA. The CDR3 DNA follows: TGTGCCAGCAGCCGCGGGACTCCGGGCGACGAGCAGTACTTC. Its translation is CASSRGTPGDEQYF.

This chain connects TRBV25-1 to TRBJ2-7; D is unclear. Germline-derived CDR1 and CDR2 are MGHDK and SYGVNS. This CDR3 has 13 amino acids. The V end was cut by 2 bases, the J end by 2 bases, with 7 bases between. The CDR3 region is CASSEAAAYEQYF. The CDR3 bases are TGTGCCAGCAGTGAAGCGGCAGCCTACGAGCAGTACTTC.

This clone was detected a few times. The chain combines TRBV6-4 with TRBJ2-3; 9 nucleotides match TRBD1. Trimming at V came to 3 bases and at J to 0 bases, leaving 1 base not matched to a gene. The CDR3 totals 15 residues. Germline V gene lookup returns CDR1 MRHNA and CDR2 SNTAGT. The CDR3 bases are TGTGCCAGCAGTGAGGGACAGGGAAGCACAGATACGCAGTATTTT. Protein sequence: CASSEGQGSTDTQYF.

This chain joins TRBV7-6 and TRBJ2-1; D call uncertain. The CDR3 loop spans 16 amino acids. V was trimmed by 1 base and J by 6 bases, leaving 16 bases between them. CDR1 is SGHVS, CDR2 FNYEAQ, per germline. CDR3 in amino acids: CASSLERRRVLNEQFF. The CDR3, as DNA: TGTGCCAGCAGCTTAGAGCGCCGGAGAGTGCTCAATGAGCAGTTCTTC. Full variable domain (outside the CDR3, taken from reference TRBV7-6 and TRBJ2-1): GAGVSQSPRYKVTKRGQDVALRCDPISGHVSLYWYRQALGQGPEFLTYFNYEAQQDKSGLPNDRFSAERPEGSISTLTIQRTEQRDSAMYRCASSLERRRVLNEQFFGPGTRLTVL.

This rearrangement joins TRBV5-1 to TRBJ2-1; D is perhaps TRBD1 (7 bases). Germline V gene sequence: CDR1 SGHRS, CDR2 YFSETQ. Trimming cost V 5 bases and J 1 base, with 13 bases left between them. The CDR3 is 15 residues long. In DNA, the CDR3 is TGCGCCAGCAGGCTGGCAGGGGGGTCCTACAATGAGCAGTTCTTC. Protein: CASRLAGGSYNEQFF.

In its sample, this clone was seen a few times. The chain combines TRBV18 with TRBJ2-7; 11 bases agree with TRBD2. CDR1 and CDR2 from the germline V gene are KGHSH and LQKENI. This CDR3 comprises 16 residues. J lost 4 bases, V lost 2 bases, and 7 bases had no gene match. The CDR3 region has the DNA TGTGCCAGCTCACCAAATCGGGCTAGCGGGAGGTACGAGCAGTACTTC. Encoded protein: CASSPNRASGRYEQYF.

The J gene is TRBJ2-3, the V gene TRBV10-1; possible D gene TRBD2, 5 bases. The ends were cut back, 3 bases at V and 2 bases at J, with 6 bases in the middle. CDR1 WNHNN and CDR2 SYGVQD come from the germline V gene (reference sequence). The CDR3 length is 13 residues. Here the CDR3 DNA reads TGCGCCAGCAGTGAAGCGGCCACAGATACGCAGTATTTT. It codes for CASSEAATDTQYF.

This chain links TRBV5-1 with TRBJ2-7; TRBD2 aligns across 10 bases. Per germline, CDR1 SGHRS and CDR2 YFSETQ. The junction had 3 bases not matched to a gene; V was cut back by 0 bases and J by 3 bases. The CDR3 is 15 amino acids. CDR3 protein: CASSLDTSGVYEQYF. In nucleotides, the CDR3 is TGCGCCAGCAGCTTGGACACTAGCGGGGTCTACGAGCAGTACTTC.

V gene TRBV19 combines with J gene TRBJ1-2; a weak D match, TRBD1 (5 bases). The CDR3 runs to 18 residues. Trimming removed 6 bases at V and 0 bases at J, with 23 bases between. Germline V CDR1 and CDR2: LNHDA, SQIVND (reference sequence). The CDR3, as DNA: TGTGCCAGTAGCCCCACCCCAGGGCTAGTGGATTCTAACTATGGCTACACCTTC. Translating gives CASSPTPGLVDSNYGYTF.

CDR3 region: CASKTGVRYNEQFF. The CDR3 DNA reads as TGCGCCAGCAAAACAGGGGTTCGCTACAATGAGCAGTTCTTC. V gene TRBV10-1 combines with J gene TRBJ2-1; 7 bases align to TRBD1. V dropped 7 bases and J dropped 3; count of bases not matched to a gene: 6. This CDR3 region has 14 residues. Germline CDR1 WNHNN, CDR2 SYGVQD (reference sequence).

The V gene is TRBV5-1, the J gene TRBJ2-5, with TRBD1 matching 7 bases. The germline V gene encodes CDR1 SGHRS and CDR2 YFSETQ. V trimming: 1 base; J trimming: 4 bases; junction bases outside the gene matches: 4. The CDR3 is 14 residues long. This CDR3 reads CASSLTGVVETQYF. Here the CDR3 DNA reads TGCGCCAGCAGCTTGACAGGGGTGGTAGAGACCCAGTACTTC.